Sequencing of this T cell receptor beta chain was carried out in a study of T cell responses to AZD1222 COVID-19 vaccine. Analyses pooled second doses at about 4 or about 12 weeks. Note on this clone: Its antigen is unknown.

Overall study findings and caveats: Regions left unmutated in variants are reportedly the target of nearly half of spike-specific TCRs. It should be noted that donors were predominantly white British and more often female, and clonal diversity was possibly underestimated. Spike-specific TCR depth and breadth grew after two AZD1222 doses.

Data came from immunoSEQ multiplex PCR; TCRdb stores just in-frame clones and leaves some out. The table has some 98,000 clones, around nine tenths seen once. The V gene's germline CDR1 is DFQATT and CDR2 SNEGSKA (reference sequence). V lost 3 bases to trimming and J lost 6 bases, with 14 bases between them. The CDR3 has 13 residues. The specimen was peripheral blood, collected 28 days after the second AZD1222 dose. The receptor comes from an adult who received the AZD1222 COVID-19 vaccine. The chain carries TRBV20-1 and TRBJ1-2; maybe TRBD1 (6 bases). The CDR3: CSASGGLSHGYTF. For the CDR3, the DNA is TGCAGTGCTAGTGGGGGGCTTTCTCATGGCTACACCTTC.